Following are 30 T cell receptor beta chains from one sample sequenced in a study of control samples from healthy donors and cancer patients. Data came from immunoSEQ multiplex PCR; TCRdb stores just in-frame clones and leaves some out. The data hold 100,000 to 150,000 clones, with roughly 87% observed a single time. The sequenced material came from blood. Receptor source: a man aged 18 to 30 in good health.

The V gene is TRBV24-1, the J gene TRBJ1-1; TRBD1 aligns across 10 bases. The CDR3 has 14 residues. Germline V gene lookup returns CDR1 KGHDR and CDR2 SFDVKD. V lost 7 bases to trimming and J lost 6 bases; unmatched junction nucleotides: 7. The CDR3 spells CATSPGQGRAEAFF. The CDR3 DNA follows: TGTGCCACCAGCCCGGGACAGGGGCGGGCTGAAGCTTTCTTT.

This chain links TRBV10-1 with TRBJ2-6, with D possibly matching TRBD2 (5 bases). This CDR3 has 15 amino acids. V was shortened by 5 bases and J by 0 bases, with 8 bases between the two germline ends. In germline, CDR1 is WNHNN, CDR2 SYGVQD (reference sequence). The CDR3 loop reads CASSRGDSGANVLTF. CDR3 in DNA: TGCGCCAGCAGTCGGGGTGACTCTGGGGCCAACGTCCTGACTTTC.

The chain recombines TRBV30 with TRBJ1-2; D possibly corresponds to TRBD1 (5 bases). The CDR3 is 12 residues long. Germline V lookup: CDR1 GTSNPN, CDR2 SVGIG (reference sequence). The V gene lost 1 base and the J gene lost 8 bases, with 11 bases spanning the gap. Here the CDR3 DNA reads TGTGCCTGGAGTGGACAGTCCGAGGGCTACACCTTC. Protein: CAWSGQSEGYTF.

The chain couples TRBV5-4 to TRBJ2-7; D perhaps matches TRBD2 (5 bases). CDR3 length: 15 amino acids. Germline V lookup: CDR1 SGHNT, CDR2 YYREEE (reference sequence). V lost 0 bases and J lost 3, with 13 bases in between. CDR3 residues: CASSLDGRAHYEQYF. The DNA of the CDR3 is TGTGCCAGCAGCTTGGATGGGCGGGCCCACTACGAGCAGTACTTC.

The chain employs TRBV6-1 and TRBJ2-4, with TRBD1 identical over 8 bases. V gave up 3 bases and J gave up 0 bases; unmatched junction bases: 10. This CDR3 is 18 amino acids long. CDR1 is MNHNS and CDR2 is SASEGT in the germline V gene. The CDR3 nucleotides are TGTGCCAGCAGTGAGTCTCCGGGACAGGACTTAGCCAAAAACATTCAGTACTTC. Translation gives CASSESPGQDLAKNIQYF.

The chain carries TRBV7-2 and TRBJ1-2; 9 bases are a match to TRBD1. Germline V gives CDR1 SGHTA, CDR2 FQGNSA. CDR3 length equals 17 residues. V shed 3 bases and J 4 bases; nucleotides not matched to a gene: 12. The CDR3 DNA sequence: TGTGCCAGCAGCTTTAACGGACAGGGGTTTTTTGCCTATGGCTACACCTTC. Protein sequence: CASSFNGQGFFAYGYTF.

The V call is TRBV7-9, the J call TRBJ2-7; possible D gene TRBD1, 6 bases. V was shortened by 5 bases and J by 6 bases, with 20 bases between the two germline ends. This CDR3 is 15 amino acids long. In germline, CDR1 is SEHNR, CDR2 FQNEAQ (reference sequence). CDR3 in amino acids: CASSPSKGTIPEQYF. For the CDR3, the DNA is TGTGCCAGCAGCCCCAGCAAGGGGACAATTCCCGAGCAGTACTTC.

The chain has TRBV18 and TRBJ2-1; D not certain. Germline V gives CDR1 KGHSH, CDR2 LQKENI. This CDR3 has 13 amino acids. V was pared by 2 bases and J by 7 bases, with 9 bases between. The chain's CDR3 is CASSPISKNEQFF. The CDR3 nucleotides read TGTGCCAGCTCACCAATCTCGAAAAATGAGCAGTTCTTC.

V gene TRBV27 combines with J gene TRBJ1-4; 12 bases agree with TRBD1. Germline V gives CDR1 MNHEY, CDR2 SMNVEV (reference sequence). J lost 3 bases, V lost 7 bases, and 18 bases had no gene match. This CDR3 is built from 20 residues. CDR3 sequence (DNA): TGTGCCAGCACCCATAACAATCCTTGGGACAGGGGGCTACCTAATGAAAAACTGTTTTTT. The encoded protein is CASTHNNPWDRGLPNEKLFF.

V usage is TRBV12-3 or TRBV12-4 and J usage is TRBJ2-5, with 7 bases fitting TRBD1. The CDR3 is 12 amino acids. With V trimmed by 6 bases and J by 4 bases, 2 bases remained unmatched. CDR3 nucleotides: TGTGCCAGCAGGGCAGGGGGAGAGACCCAGTACTTC. Translated: CASRAGGETQYF.

The genes are TRBV10-3 and TRBJ2-7; 12 bases are a match to TRBD2. V lost 7 bases, J lost 4 bases, and 8 bases stayed unmatched. Per the germline V gene, CDR1 is ENHRY and CDR2 is SYGVKD. CDR3 length: 15 amino acids. The CDR3 sequence is CAIIDRTSGRYEQYF. CDR3 nucleotide sequence: TGTGCCATCATTGACCGAACTAGCGGGAGGTACGAGCAGTACTTC.

The chain combines TRBV27 with TRBJ2-2; tentative D call: TRBD2 (5 bases). The V gene lost 4 bases and the J gene lost 0 bases, with 9 bases spanning the gap. The CDR3 extends over 15 amino acids. Looked up from germline, CDR1 is MNHEY and CDR2 is SMNVEV (reference sequence). The CDR3 bases are TGTGCCAGCAGTTCCCGGGGTTCGAACACCGGGGAGCTGTTTTTT. Residues: CASSSRGSNTGELFF.

The chain is built from TRBV7-3 and TRBJ1-2, with D tentatively TRBD1 (5 bases). The V gene lost 0 bases and the J gene lost 8 bases, with 16 bases spanning the gap. CDR1 is SGHTA and CDR2 is FQGTGA in the germline V gene. CDR3 length: 15 residues. CDR3: CASSLTGQGRDGYTF. In DNA, the CDR3 is TGTGCCAGCAGCTTAACGGGGCAGGGCCGGGACGGCTACACCTTC.

The CDR3 coding sequence is TGTGCCGTGCGCCGAACTTACGAGCAGTACTTC. It encodes CAVRRTYEQYF. The chain links TRBV10-3 to TRBJ2-7, with no clear D. The V end was cut by 11 bases, the J end by 4 bases, with 12 bases between. The CDR3 totals 11 residues. The V gene's germline CDR1 is ENHRY and CDR2 SYGVKD.

The chain has TRBV6-5 and TRBJ2-7, with TRBD1 matching over 8 bases. Germline V gives CDR1 MNHEY, CDR2 SVGAGI. The V segment lost 0 bases and the J segment 3 bases; nucleotides outside the gene matches: 4. The CDR3 totals 15 residues. CDR3 residues: CASSYSTTGVYEQYF. CDR3 DNA: TGTGCCAGCAGTTACTCGACGACAGGGGTCTACGAGCAGTACTTC.

The genes are TRBV6-5 and TRBJ2-3; 9 bases agree with TRBD2. CDR3 size: 13 residues. V lost 11 bases, J lost 1 base, and 4 bases stayed unmatched. Germline V lookup: CDR1 MNHEY, CDR2 SVGAGI. The DNA for the CDR3 is TGTGCCCGCGGGGGGGAGGGCACAGATACGCAGTATTTT. Encoded protein: CARGGEGTDTQYF.

The rearrangement uses TRBV9 and TRBJ2-1, with 10 bases identical to TRBD2. This CDR3 comprises 15 residues. CDR1 and CDR2 (germline): SGDLS, YYNGEE. The V gene end was trimmed by 7 bases and the J gene end by 6 bases; junction bases not matched to a gene: 10. The CDR3 region has the DNA TGTGCCAGCGCGGCTAGCGGGAGAGGTTCCAATGAGCAGTTCTTC. It is translated as CASAASGRGSNEQFF.

V usage is TRBV6-1 and J usage is TRBJ2-7; 11 positions match TRBD2. The CDR3 extends over 18 amino acids. Looked up from germline, CDR1 is MNHNS and CDR2 is SASEGT. Unmatched junction bases numbered 14, after V lost 2 bases and J lost 5 bases. The CDR3 nucleotides read TGTGCCAGCAGTGAAAAAGTACCCACTAGCGGGAGAGGCCACGAGCAGTACTTC. Translated, it gives CASSEKVPTSGRGHEQYF.

The chain combines TRBV10-1 with TRBJ2-5; D might be TRBD1 (6 bases). With 6 bases removed from V and 4 bases from J, the gap between germline ends came to 15 bases. CDR3 length: 14 residues. The germline gives CDR1 WNHNN, CDR2 SYGVQD (reference sequence). The CDR3 reads CASSPGQPRETQYF. The DNA for the CDR3 is TGCGCCAGCAGCCCGGGACAACCCCGAGAGACCCAGTACTTC.

This clone was counted a single time. V and J are TRBV5-1 and TRBJ2-1; unclear D gene. V was shortened by 4 bases and J by 5 bases, with 16 bases between the two germline ends. Per the germline V gene, CDR1 is SGHRS and CDR2 is YFSETQ. CDR3 size: 15 residues. CDR3 nucleotide sequence: TGCGCCAGCAGCCCGAATATCCAAGGGCACAATGAGCAGTTCTTC. Its protein product is CASSPNIQGHNEQFF.

This chain links TRBV5-1 with TRBJ1-1, with 7 bases matching TRBD1. This CDR3 contains 16 residues. V shed 3 bases, J shed 3 bases, and the junction held 11 bases outside the gene matches. Germline CDR1 reads SGHRS; CDR2 reads YFSETQ. The DNA for the CDR3 is TGCGCCAGCAGCTCATCAGGTGGCCAGGGGGACACTGAAGCTTTCTTT. This encodes CASSSSGGQGDTEAFF.

CDR3 in DNA: TGTGCCAGCAGTAAAAACAGGGGACCCTACGAGCAGTACTTC. As protein: CASSKNRGPYEQYF. The rearrangement uses TRBV7-3 and TRBJ2-7; TRBD1 matches at 7 bases. Trimming removed 6 bases from V and 2 bases from J; junction bases left unmatched: 7. Germline V gene lookup returns CDR1 SGHTA and CDR2 FQGTGA. The CDR3 is made up of 14 amino acids. Variable domain in full (rest from reference TRBV7-3 and TRBJ2-7): GAGVSQTPSNKVTEKGKYVELRCDPISGHTALYWYRQSLGQGPEFLIYFQGTGAADDSGLPNDRFFAVRPEGSVSTLKIQRTERGDSAVYLCASSKNRGPYEQYFGPGTRLTVT.

This clone was seen just once. The CDR3, as DNA: TGTGCCAGCAGCTTATTCAGTTCACCCCTCCACTTT. Translation gives CASSLFSSPLHF. The gene calls are TRBV11-2 and TRBJ1-6; D unclear. The CDR3 spans 12 residues. V gave up 2 bases and J gave up 9 bases, with 5 bases separating them. Germline lookup yields CDR1 SGHAT and CDR2 FQNNGV.

This sequence joins TRBV6-4 and TRBJ2-3, with D possibly being TRBD1 or TRBD2 (6 bases each). With 0 bases removed from V and 4 bases from J, the gap between germline ends came to 11 bases. CDR1 is MRHNA, CDR2 SNTAGT, per germline. The CDR3 runs to 15 residues. For the CDR3, the DNA is TGTGCCAGCAGTGACTCATTCGGGGGCGCAGATACGCAGTATTTT. The encoded protein is CASSDSFGGADTQYF.

The chain combines TRBV4-1 with TRBJ2-5, with D hard to call. CDR1 and CDR2 from the germline V gene are MGHRA and YSYEKL. V was cut by 6 bases and J by 5 bases, with 10 bases left in between. The CDR3 is 12 residues long. CDR3 sequence (DNA): TGCGCCAGCAGGGGTCAGGAGGAGACCCAGTACTTC. This sequence encodes CASRGQEETQYF.

V gene TRBV4-1 combines with J gene TRBJ1-5, with TRBD1 as a possible D gene (5 bases). Deletions cut 1 base from V and 3 bases from J, with 22 bases between. Germline V CDR1 and CDR2: MGHRA, YSYEKL. The CDR3 length is 19 residues. CDR3 amino acids: CASSQVVGDLPYFNQPQHF. In DNA, the CDR3 is TGCGCCAGCAGCCAAGTGGTCGGGGACCTACCGTACTTCAATCAGCCCCAGCATTTT.

This sequence joins TRBV5-4 and TRBJ2-2, with 8 nucleotides matching TRBD1. Trimming at V came to 4 bases and at J to 4 bases, leaving 6 bases not matched to a gene. Germline loops: CDR1 SGHNT, CDR2 YYREEE (reference sequence). The CDR3 has 15 residues. The CDR3 nucleotides read TGTGCCAGCAGCAAACTACAGGGGGGCACCGGGGAGCTGTTTTTT. It yields the protein CASSKLQGGTGELFF.

The rearrangement links TRBV5-6 to TRBJ1-3; a possible D gene is TRBD1 (6 bases). CDR3 length: 13 residues. Germline V gene data show CDR1 as SGHDT and CDR2 as YYEEEE. Between the trimmed V and J ends, which lost 1 base and 6 bases, there was a span of 8 bases. The CDR3 sequence is CASSLRDKNTIYF. Here the CDR3 DNA reads TGTGCCAGCAGCTTGAGGGACAAAAACACCATATATTTT.

This chain uses TRBV14 with TRBJ2-2; D possibly corresponds to TRBD2 (6 bases). This CDR3 spans 15 amino acids. Trimming left V 1 base short and J 5 bases short, with 11 bases between. Germline CDR1 SGHDN, CDR2 FVKESK. The chain's CDR3 is CASSQGGSGTGELFF. The CDR3 DNA reads TGTGCCAGCAGCCAAGGGGGTAGCGGAACCGGGGAGCTGTTTTTT.

The chain combines TRBV10-3 with TRBJ2-3; 15 bases agree with TRBD2. Germline values: CDR1 ENHRY, CDR2 SYGVKD. The V and J ends lost 4 bases and 4 bases, in that order; junction bases with no gene match: 9. The CDR3 has 18 residues. The CDR3 sequence: CAISGTSGRAKNADTQYF. In DNA form, the CDR3 reads TGTGCCATCAGTGGGACTAGCGGGAGGGCCAAAAACGCAGATACGCAGTATTTT.